The 13 T cell receptor beta chains below were found in one sample sequenced in a study of T cell responses to AZD1222 COVID-19 vaccine. Repertoires were generated with immunoSEQ multiplex PCR, while TCRdb's copy carries only in-frame clones and drops some. The sample consists of some 80,000 clones, approximately 80% of them appearing once. Material: peripheral blood, obtained 28 days after the second dose of the MenACWY control vaccine. Every receptor here comes from an adult who received the MenACWY meningococcal vaccine as a control.

The chain is built from TRBV5-1 and TRBJ2-7; D is ambiguous. V lost 0 bases to trimming and J lost 0 bases, with 10 bases between them. The CDR3 is 15 residues long. Germline CDR1 SGHRS, CDR2 YFSETQ. The CDR3 region is CASSLEKGTSYEQYF. CDR3 nucleotide sequence: TGCGCCAGCAGCTTGGAAAAGGGAACCTCCTACGAGCAGTACTTC.

A few counts support this clone. The genes are TRBV30 and TRBJ2-2; D call uncertain. Trimming removed 2 bases from V and 4 bases from J, with 5 bases in between. Germline V gene lookup returns CDR1 GTSNPN and CDR2 SVGIG (reference sequence). The CDR3 extends over 12 amino acids. The CDR3 protein is CAWSRITGELFF. The CDR3 coding sequence is TGTGCCTGGAGTAGAATCACCGGGGAGCTGTTTTTT.

This chain uses TRBV5-1 with TRBJ1-4, with D possibly TRBD1 on 6 matching bases. The ends were cut back, 1 base at V and 8 bases at J, with 15 bases in the middle. This CDR3 comprises 15 residues. Germline assignment: CDR1 SGHRS and CDR2 YFSETQ. DNA of the CDR3: TGCGCCAGCAGCTTGAGGGGGGACGCGGAGGAAAAACTGTTTTTT. Translating gives CASSLRGDAEEKLFF. The variable domain in full, with the rest retrieved from reference TRBV5-1 and TRBJ1-4, is KAGVTQTPRYLIKTRGQQVTLSCSPISGHRSVSWYQQTPGQGLQFLFEYFSETQRNKGNFPGRFSGRQFSNSRSEMNVSTLELGDSALYLCASSLRGDAEEKLFFGSGTQLSVL.

This sequence joins TRBV7-8 and TRBJ1-1, with unresolved D. V lost 5 bases, J lost 5 bases, and 12 bases lay in between. This CDR3 has 13 amino acids. CDR1 is SGHVS and CDR2 is FQNEAQ in the germline V gene. CDR3 residues: CASSQGPRTEAFF. The CDR3 nucleotides read TGTGCCAGCAGCCAAGGACCCCGGACTGAAGCTTTCTTT.

V and J are TRBV27 and TRBJ2-1; D ambiguous. Germline V gene lookup returns CDR1 MNHEY and CDR2 SMNVEV (reference sequence). This CDR3 is built from 13 residues. Trimming pared 2 bases from V and 8 bases from J, leaving 10 bases between. The CDR3 loop reads CASSLVGTHEQFF. The CDR3 DNA reads TGTGCCAGCAGTTTAGTGGGAACCCATGAGCAGTTCTTC.

The chain links TRBV4-3 to TRBJ1-2; D remains ambiguous. V was pared by 3 bases and J by 8 bases, with 16 bases between. The CDR3 is 14 residues long. Per the germline V gene, CDR1 is LGHNA and CDR2 is YSLEER. The CDR3: CASSHLERGNGYTF. As DNA, the CDR3 is TGCGCCAGCAGCCACCTAGAGCGGGGTAACGGCTACACCTTC.

The chain couples TRBV6-5 to TRBJ2-7; either TRBD1 or TRBD2 may supply D (5 bases each). CDR1 and CDR2 (germline): MNHEY, SVGAGI. The V gene lost 4 bases and the J gene lost 0 bases, with 13 bases spanning the gap. CDR3 length: 15 amino acids. As DNA, the CDR3 is TGTGCCAGCAGTTCCTCCGGGACGGCCTCCTACGAGCAGTACTTC. This encodes CASSSSGTASYEQYF.

V gene TRBV29-1 combines with J gene TRBJ1-3; possible D gene TRBD1, 5 bases. Trimming removed 7 bases from V and 0 bases from J, with 16 bases in between. Per germline, CDR1 SQVTM and CDR2 ANQGSEA. The CDR3 is made up of 15 amino acids. CDR3 DNA: TGCAGCGCAATCACAGGAGAGGGCTCTGGAAACACCATATATTTT. Its translation: CSAITGEGSGNTIYF.

This chain connects TRBV6-6 to TRBJ2-3; 7 nucleotides line up with TRBD2. CDR1 is MNHNY and CDR2 is SVGAGI in the germline V gene (reference sequence). There are 13 residues in the CDR3. Trimming removed 4 bases from V and 11 bases from J; junction bases left unmatched: 9. DNA of the CDR3: TGTGCCAGCAGTTCCCTAGCGGAGAGGTGGCAGTATTTT. Translation gives CASSSLAERWQYF.

The V and J genes are TRBV25-1 and TRBJ1-5; TRBD1 agrees at 10 bases. Trimming took 10 bases from V and 2 from J; bases not matched to a gene: 5. Germline V gives CDR1 MGHDK, CDR2 SYGVNS. This CDR3 comprises 14 residues. For the CDR3, the DNA is TGTGCCACCCGGACAGGGGGAGGCAATCAGCCCCAGCATTTT. Amino acid sequence: CATRTGGGNQPQHF. The whole variable domain, filled in from reference TRBV25-1 and TRBJ1-5, reads EADIYQTPRYLVIGTGKKITLECSQTMGHDKMYWYQQDPGMELHLIHYSYGVNSTEKGDLSSESTVSRIRTEHFPLTLESARPSHTSQYLCATRTGGGNQPQHFGDGTRLSIL.

This clone turned up a few times. The chain combines TRBV2 with TRBJ1-2, with D hard to call. Germline V gene data show CDR1 as SNHLY and CDR2 as FYNNEI. This CDR3 contains 14 residues. The V end lost 5 bases, the J end lost 2 bases, and 12 bases lay between the germline ends. The CDR3 is CASSPEMLNYGYTF. The CDR3 DNA reads TGTGCCAGCAGTCCTGAGATGCTAAACTATGGCTACACCTTC.

This clone was seen a single time. The chain carries TRBV28 and TRBJ1-1, with D perhaps matching TRBD1 (5 bases). The germline V gene encodes CDR1 MDHEN and CDR2 SYDVKM. V was trimmed by 4 bases and J by 5 bases, leaving 14 bases between them. The CDR3 loop spans 14 amino acids. CDR3 coding DNA: TGTGCCAGCAGTTGGGGCAGATCGGGAACTGAAGCTTTCTTT. Encoded protein: CASSWGRSGTEAFF.

The rearrangement links TRBV6-1 to TRBJ2-2, with 8 nucleotides matching TRBD1. Germline V gene lookup returns CDR1 MNHNS and CDR2 SASEGT. The trim removed 3 bases at V and 7 bases at J, leaving 10 bases unmatched. The CDR3 runs 16 residues. The CDR3, as DNA: TGTGCCAGCAGTGATAACCGACAGGGGATCGGCGGGGAGCTGTTTTTT. This sequence encodes CASSDNRQGIGGELFF.